Included here is one TCR beta chain sequence, with context. The CDR3 loop spans 17 amino acids. Trimming took off 4 bases at V and 0 bases at J, with 18 bases between the two ends. CDR1 is MGHRA, CDR2 YSYEKL, per germline. Method: immunoSEQ multiplex PCR; TCRdb's copy keeps in-frame clones and lacks some. Of roughly 320,000 clones in the sample, about nine tenths are singletons; the top ten hold 16%. The data derive from a study of shared clonotypes between healthy human individuals. The chain links TRBV4-1 to TRBJ1-1; D not certain. The source of this sequence is a man aged 18 to 35 in good health. The sequencing input was memory CD8+ T cells sorted from blood. Subset meaning: CD45RO+ cells pooled with CCR7-negative TemRA cells. CDR3 sequence (DNA): TGCGCCAGCAGCCCCCTCCGTGGGCAATCCATGAACACTGAAGCTTTCTTT. Residues: CASSPLRGQSMNTEAFF.